These 26 T cell receptor beta chains were sequenced from one sample in a study of cytotoxic CD8 clonotypes in ibrutinib-treated CLL. Data came from immunoSEQ multiplex PCR; TCRdb stores just in-frame clones and leaves some out. The sample consists of a few hundred thousand clones, roughly 85% of them appearing once. The sequencing here drew on PBMCs, taken before ibrutinib treatment. The receptor source for this set is a human donor with chronic lymphocytic leukemia.

This clone was observed once. This CDR3 is CSVAPGHPFAGADTQYF. The CDR3 bases are TGCAGCGTCGCACCGGGACACCCATTCGCGGGCGCAGATACGCAGTATTTT. The chain combines TRBV29-1 with TRBJ2-3; a weak D match, TRBD1 (6 bases). The ends were cut back, 6 bases at V and 4 bases at J, with 26 bases in the middle. Germline lookup yields CDR1 SQVTM and CDR2 ANQGSEA. This CDR3 contains 17 residues.

The genes are TRBV5-6 and TRBJ2-7; 10 nucleotides line up with TRBD2. The ends lost 5 bases at V and 3 bases at J; junction bases unmatched: 8. This CDR3 is built from 15 residues. CDR1 is SGHDT, CDR2 YYEEEE, per germline. CDR3 in DNA: TGTGCCAGCAGTCAAGGACTAGCGGTTTACTACGAGCAGTACTTC. Translating it yields CASSQGLAVYYEQYF.

This chain connects TRBV6-6 to TRBJ2-7; the match to TRBD1 covers 10 bases. Looked up from germline, CDR1 is MNHNY and CDR2 is SVGAGI (reference sequence). J gave up 5 bases and V 6 bases, and 7 bases lay outside the gene matches. This CDR3 is built from 14 residues. The CDR3 region has the DNA TGTGCCAGCAGACCGGGACAGGGGATCGACGAGCAGTACTTC. It encodes CASRPGQGIDEQYF.

The chain is built from TRBV27 and TRBJ1-1; perhaps TRBD1 as D (6 bases). V was pared by 4 bases and J by 6 bases, with 18 bases between. CDR1 and CDR2 from the germline V gene are MNHEY and SMNVEV (reference sequence). CDR3 length: 15 residues. This CDR3 reads CASSSRGQGSAEAFF. CDR3 nucleotides: TGTGCCAGCAGTTCCAGGGGTCAGGGTAGCGCTGAAGCTTTCTTT.

The rearrangement links TRBV6-1 to TRBJ1-5; perhaps TRBD1 as D (6 bases). The CDR3 covers 14 residues. Germline V CDR1 and CDR2: MNHNS, SASEGT. Trimming left V 2 bases short and J 3 bases short, with 8 bases between. Here the CDR3 DNA reads TGTGCCAGCAGTGAACAGGGGTACAATCAGCCCCAGCATTTT. Protein product: CASSEQGYNQPQHF.

The rearrangement uses TRBV6-6 and TRBJ2-1; 11 nucleotides align to TRBD2. The CDR3 loop spans 16 amino acids. V was pared by 2 bases and J by 5 bases, with 5 bases of the junction left unmatched. Per the germline V gene, CDR1 is MNHNY and CDR2 is SVGAGI (reference sequence). This CDR3 reads CASSYTLAGGNNEQFF. Written as DNA, the CDR3 is TGTGCCAGCAGTTACACTCTAGCGGGAGGCAACAATGAGCAGTTCTTC.

V gene TRBV30 combines with J gene TRBJ2-3, with 10 bases identical to TRBD2. The CDR3 sequence is 13 residues long. V lost 2 bases and J lost 4; bases outside the gene matches: 0. Germline V lookup: CDR1 GTSNPN, CDR2 SVGIG (reference sequence). The CDR3 loop is CAWSLAGADTQYF. The CDR3 DNA sequence: TGTGCCTGGAGTCTAGCGGGAGCAGATACGCAGTATTTT.

The chain is built from TRBV28 and TRBJ2-1; 7 nucleotides match TRBD2. The CDR3 is 15 amino acids. J gave up 3 bases and V 5 bases, and 7 bases lay outside the gene matches. Germline-derived CDR1 and CDR2 are MDHEN and SYDVKM. The CDR3 reads CASSTASGFYNEQFF. CDR3 nucleotides: TGTGCCAGCAGTACGGCTAGCGGATTCTACAATGAGCAGTTCTTC.

V gene TRBV2 combines with J gene TRBJ1-3; D remains unclear. The CDR3 is 13 residues long. V was pared by 11 bases and J by 4 bases, with 15 bases between. Germline CDR1 is SNHLY and CDR2 is FYNNEI. CDR3 amino acids: CAGSRDYGNTIYF. The CDR3 DNA follows: TGTGCCGGGTCCCGGGATTACGGAAACACCATATATTTT.

The chain recombines TRBV27 with TRBJ2-7; perhaps TRBD1 as D (5 bases). The CDR3 sequence is 14 residues long. Germline loops: CDR1 MNHEY, CDR2 SMNVEV (reference sequence). V lost 1 base and J lost 2, with 9 bases in between. The CDR3 reads CASSLWARAYEQYF. The DNA for the CDR3 is TGTGCCAGCAGTTTATGGGCCAGGGCCTACGAGCAGTACTTC.

The chain joins TRBV25-1 to TRBJ2-7, with D perhaps TRBD2 (5 bases). V lost 1 base and J 2 bases, leaving 12 bases between the germline ends. This CDR3 contains 15 residues. CDR1 and CDR2 (germline): MGHDK, SYGVNS. The CDR3 loop reads CASSESRVPPYEQYF. The CDR3 nucleotides read TGTGCCAGCAGTGAATCGCGGGTACCTCCCTACGAGCAGTACTTC.

The chain couples TRBV5-6 to TRBJ2-5; 10 nucleotides match TRBD1. Unmatched junction bases numbered 14, after V lost 5 bases and J lost 7 bases. Germline CDR1 SGHDT, CDR2 YYEEEE. The CDR3 runs 16 residues. In nucleotides, the CDR3 is TGTGCCAGCAGACCTACCGGGACAGGGGTCTCTGGGACCCAGTACTTC. It translates to CASRPTGTGVSGTQYF. The complete variable domain, with remaining parts taken from reference TRBV5-6 and TRBJ2-5, reads DAGVTQSPTHLIKTRGQQVTLRCSPKSGHDTVSWYQQALGQGPQFIFQYYEEEERQRGNFPDRFSGHQFPNYSSELNVNALLLGDSALYLCASRPTGTGVSGTQYFGPGTRLLVL.

The V gene is TRBV6-5, the J gene TRBJ2-7; the D is unclear. The CDR3 has 14 amino acids. CDR1 and CDR2 (germline): MNHEY, SVGAGI. V lost 0 bases to trimming and J lost 1 base, with 7 bases between them. The CDR3 loop reads CASSYSPKSYEQYF. CDR3 in DNA: TGTGCCAGCAGTTACTCGCCGAAGTCCTACGAGCAGTACTTC.

The V gene is TRBV5-1, the J gene TRBJ2-5; D is unclear. Per the germline V gene, CDR1 is SGHRS and CDR2 is YFSETQ. This CDR3 contains 15 residues. Trimming took 0 bases from V and 2 from J, leaving 11 bases between them. Here the CDR3 reads CASSLDGPYQETQYF. CDR3 DNA: TGCGCCAGCAGCTTGGACGGCCCCTATCAAGAGACCCAGTACTTC.

This clone was seen a few times. The rearrangement uses TRBV29-1 and TRBJ1-2; D is possibly TRBD1 (6 bases). With 6 bases removed from V and 2 bases from J, the gap between germline ends came to 10 bases. The CDR3 length is 12 residues. Looked up from germline, CDR1 is SQVTM and CDR2 is ANQGSEA. Here the CDR3 DNA reads TGCAGCGTCAGGGGCGACAACTATGGCTACACCTTC. Its translation is CSVRGDNYGYTF.

The DNA for the CDR3 is TGTGCCAGCAGCCCAAGACTAGCGGGAGGGATGGGTGAGCAGTTCTTC. It is translated as CASSPRLAGGMGEQFF. This chain connects TRBV11-2 to TRBJ2-1; 14 nucleotides line up with TRBD2. Per the germline V gene, CDR1 is SGHAT and CDR2 is FQNNGV. J lost 9 bases, V lost 5 bases, and 9 bases had no gene match. The CDR3 runs 16 residues.

This chain links TRBV29-1 with TRBJ1-2, with no clear D. V lost 6 bases, J lost 7 bases, and 15 bases lay in between. The CDR3 sequence is 12 residues long. Germline V gene sequence: CDR1 SQVTM, CDR2 ANQGSEA. Here the CDR3 reads CSVIYLGGGYTF. Here the CDR3 DNA reads TGCAGCGTCATTTACTTGGGCGGTGGCTACACCTTC.

The chain recombines TRBV18 with TRBJ1-1; D is uncertain. The CDR3 runs 14 residues. Trimming removed 1 base from V and 5 bases from J, with 11 bases in between. Looked up from germline, CDR1 is KGHSH and CDR2 is LQKENI. The CDR3 here is CASSPQGLRTEAFF. The CDR3 nucleotides read TGTGCCAGCTCACCACAGGGATTGAGGACTGAAGCTTTCTTT.

The chain couples TRBV30 to TRBJ2-2; D uncertain. Germline CDR1 GTSNPN, CDR2 SVGIG (reference sequence). The CDR3 covers 11 residues. Trimming cost V 5 bases and J 6 bases, with 7 bases left between them. The CDR3 reads CAWEGAGELFF. CDR3 sequence (DNA): TGTGCCTGGGAAGGTGCCGGGGAGCTGTTTTTT. The full variable domain, completed using reference TRBV30 and TRBJ2-2, is SQTIHQWPATLVQPVGSPLSLECTVEGTSNPNLYWYRQAAGRGLQLLFYSVGIGQISSEVPQNLSASRPQDRQFILSSKKLLLSDSGFYLCAWEGAGELFFGEGSRLTVL.

CDR3 sequence reads: CASSNPDLVSSYNEQFF. The DNA of the CDR3 is TGTGCCAGCAGCAACCCGGATTTGGTGAGCTCCTACAATGAGCAGTTCTTC. The rearrangement joins TRBV7-8 to TRBJ2-1; D not resolved. Germline assignment: CDR1 SGHVS and CDR2 FQNEAQ. The CDR3 is 17 residues long. Trimming shortened V by 5 bases and J by 0 bases, and 17 bases separated the two germline ends.

V usage is TRBV5-8 and J usage is TRBJ2-7; D not resolved. Deletions cut 7 bases from V and 1 base from J, with 15 bases between. Germline V lookup: CDR1 SGHTS, CDR2 YDEGEE. This CDR3 comprises 14 residues. CDR3 amino acids: CASQRHGQSYEQYF. Here the CDR3 DNA reads TGTGCCAGCCAAAGACACGGCCAATCCTACGAGCAGTACTTC.

V usage is TRBV7-9 and J usage is TRBJ2-5; D remains unclear. This CDR3 has 12 amino acids. The V and J ends lost 4 bases and 4 bases respectively, with 7 bases between them. CDR1 and CDR2 (germline): SEHNR, FQNEAQ (reference sequence). Here the CDR3 reads CASSYSGETQYF. CDR3 bases: TGTGCCAGCAGCTATAGTGGAGAGACCCAGTACTTC.

The V gene is TRBV2, the J gene TRBJ2-3; possibly TRBD2 for D (6 bases). The V end lost 10 bases, the J end lost 2 bases, and 16 bases lay between the germline ends. The germline gives CDR1 SNHLY, CDR2 FYNNEI. The CDR3 covers 14 residues. For the CDR3, the DNA is TGTGCCACGAATCCGGACTATTTCACAGATACGCAGTATTTT. Its translation: CATNPDYFTDTQYF.

The chain uses TRBV6-1 and TRBJ1-5; D is uncertain. Germline CDR1 MNHNS, CDR2 SASEGT. The CDR3 consists of 15 residues. Deletions cut 1 base from V and 1 base from J, with 8 bases between. The CDR3 DNA sequence: TGTGCCAGCAGTGAAGGGCCAGAAAGCAATCAGCCCCAGCATTTT. Encoded protein: CASSEGPESNQPQHF.

CDR3 protein: CASSAGGTDTQYF. CDR3 sequence (DNA): TGTGCCAGCAGTGCAGGCGGCACAGATACGCAGTATTTT. The chain employs TRBV2 and TRBJ2-3; D is ambiguous. V lost 4 bases and J lost 1, with 6 bases in between. The CDR3 length is 13 residues. Germline assignment: CDR1 SNHLY and CDR2 FYNNEI.

The chain links TRBV4-2 to TRBJ2-3, with D uncertain. CDR1 and CDR2 (germline): LGHNA, YNFKEQ. This CDR3 comprises 16 residues. Trimming removed 0 bases at V and 2 bases at J, with 12 bases between. CDR3 bases: TGTGCCAGCAGCCAAGAAAGCCACTATAACACAGATACGCAGTATTTT. Protein sequence: CASSQESHYNTDTQYF.